These 24 T cell receptor beta chains came from one sample sequenced in a study of shared clonotypes between healthy human individuals. Here immunoSEQ multiplex PCR was the method, and the copy in TCRdb shows in-frame clones only, minus some. Of 2 million to 2.5 million clones listed, 92% are singletons. The sequencing sample was made of naive CD4+ T cells from PBMCs. As for subset: CD45RA+ positively selected. All receptors come from a man aged 18 to 30 in good health. Some clones in this sample may be carry-over from other donors' samples.

The chain employs TRBV28 and TRBJ2-5, with a weak D call TRBD1 (6 bases). This CDR3 has 14 residues. The ends were cut back, 7 bases at V and 2 bases at J, with 14 bases in the middle. Germline CDR1 reads MDHEN; CDR2 reads SYDVKM. The CDR3 protein is CASTGTMRQETQYF. In nucleotides, the CDR3 is TGTGCCAGCACTGGGACAATGCGGCAAGAGACCCAGTACTTC.

The chain links TRBV18 to TRBJ1-2; TRBD1 might be the D (6 bases). Germline values: CDR1 KGHSH, CDR2 LQKENI. The CDR3 is 15 amino acids. The V end lost 4 bases, the J end lost 3 bases, and 15 bases lay between the germline ends. The CDR3 sequence is CASSLNTGSDYGYTF. CDR3 in DNA: TGTGCCAGCTCACTCAATACAGGGAGTGACTATGGCTACACCTTC.

The chain recombines TRBV5-4 with TRBJ2-5, with 7 bases that match TRBD2. V lost 4 bases and J lost 2; bases outside the gene matches: 8. This CDR3 contains 15 residues. In germline, CDR1 is SGHNT, CDR2 YYREEE (reference sequence). CDR3 bases: TGTGCCAGCAGCACGGGCGGGGGAACTCAAGAGACCCAGTACTTC. Protein sequence: CASSTGGGTQETQYF.

This chain joins TRBV5-1 and TRBJ2-2; 14 positions agree with TRBD2. CDR1 and CDR2 (germline): SGHRS, YFSETQ. Unmatched junction bases numbered 11, after V lost 4 bases and J lost 3 bases. The CDR3 runs 19 residues. Here the CDR3 reads CASSLITTSGRADTGELFF. DNA of the CDR3: TGCGCCAGCAGCCTCATTACGACTAGCGGGAGGGCGGACACCGGGGAGCTGTTTTTT. The complete variable domain, with remaining parts taken from reference TRBV5-1 and TRBJ2-2, reads KAGVTQTPRYLIKTRGQQVTLSCSPISGHRSVSWYQQTPGQGLQFLFEYFSETQRNKGNFPGRFSGRQFSNSRSEMNVSTLELGDSALYLCASSLITTSGRADTGELFFGEGSRLTVL.

The chain is built from TRBV10-1 and TRBJ2-1; either TRBD1 or TRBD2 may supply D (5 bases each). The length of the CDR3 is 13 residues. Per the germline V gene, CDR1 is WNHNN and CDR2 is SYGVQD (reference sequence). The ends were cut back, 7 bases at V and 2 bases at J, with 9 bases in the middle. The CDR3 is CASIEGPYNEQFF. In DNA form, the CDR3 reads TGCGCCAGCATCGAGGGGCCCTACAATGAGCAGTTCTTC.

The V and J genes are TRBV10-1 and TRBJ2-1, with D possibly being TRBD1 (6 bases). V was shortened by 3 bases and J by 0 bases, with 12 bases between the two germline ends. This CDR3 comprises 16 residues. Germline CDR1 and CDR2: WNHNN and SYGVQD (reference sequence). CDR3 residues: CASSDLAGDSYNEQFF. The CDR3 DNA is TGCGCCAGCAGTGATTTAGCAGGGGACTCCTACAATGAGCAGTTCTTC.

The chain uses TRBV5-1 and TRBJ2-1; D possibly corresponds to TRBD2 (5 bases). The ends were cut back, 3 bases at V and 8 bases at J, with 12 bases in the middle. Germline V gene sequence: CDR1 SGHRS, CDR2 YFSETQ. The CDR3 is 13 residues long. The CDR3 loop reads CASSSGTPDEQFF. CDR3 sequence (DNA): TGCGCCAGCAGCTCGGGAACCCCCGATGAGCAGTTCTTC.

CDR3 bases: TGTGCCAGCAGCCCTGCTAGCGGGAGGGCCGGCACAGATACGCAGTATTTT. Translating gives CASSPASGRAGTDTQYF. The chain links TRBV11-3 to TRBJ2-3; 12 bases are shared with TRBD2. The CDR3 has 17 amino acids. With V trimmed by 5 bases and J by 1 base, 7 bases remained unmatched. Germline assignment: CDR1 SGHNT and CDR2 YENEEA.

This sequence joins TRBV7-9 and TRBJ2-1; D may be TRBD1 or TRBD2 (5 bases each). The germline CDR1 and CDR2 sequences are SEHNR and FQNEAQ (reference sequence). This CDR3 contains 14 residues. Trimming took 5 bases from V and 5 from J, leaving 13 bases between them. The CDR3: CASSTRDADNEQFF. CDR3 bases: TGTGCCAGCAGCACCCGGGACGCAGACAATGAGCAGTTCTTC.

In its sample, this clone was seen a few times. V is TRBV2 and J is TRBJ1-1; D is undetermined. The CDR3 loop spans 16 amino acids. The V gene's germline CDR1 is SNHLY and CDR2 FYNNEI. V was clipped by 2 bases and J by 5 bases, with 18 bases between them. The CDR3 coding sequence is TGTGCCAGCAGTGAAAGGTGGACTCCCCGAGATACTGAAGCTTTCTTT. Residues: CASSERWTPRDTEAFF.

The rearrangement uses TRBV5-1 and TRBJ2-5, with D possibly being TRBD1 (5 bases). Germline CDR1 SGHRS, CDR2 YFSETQ. Trimming removed 4 bases at V and 9 bases at J, with 16 bases between. This CDR3 has 13 residues. In DNA, the CDR3 is TGCGCCAGCAGCCCGGGTCTCACCAGGGCCCAGTACTTC. Its protein is CASSPGLTRAQYF.

This sequence joins TRBV6-6 and TRBJ1-5; 7 nucleotides line up with TRBD1. V lost 6 bases to trimming and J lost 6 bases; unmatched junction nucleotides: 8. This CDR3 has 14 residues. Germline V gene sequence: CDR1 MNHNY, CDR2 SVGAGI (reference sequence). This chain's CDR3 is CASSPDRAGQPQHF. CDR3 DNA sequence: TGTGCCAGCAGCCCCGACAGGGCCGGTCAGCCCCAGCATTTT.

For this clone: Other nucleotide sequences from this sample produce the same CDR3. The J gene is TRBJ2-1, the V gene TRBV28, with a possible D match to TRBD1 (7 bases). The CDR3 has 16 residues. Trimming left V 6 bases short and J 0 bases short, with 15 bases between. The germline gives CDR1 MDHEN, CDR2 SYDVKM. In nucleotides, the CDR3 is TGTGCCAGCAGCCCAGGGGGTAGCGGCTCCTACAATGAGCAGTTCTTC. This codes for CASSPGGSGSYNEQFF. The full variable domain, with the rest looked up from reference TRBV28 and TRBJ2-1, is DVKVTQSSRYLVKRTGEKVFLECVQDMDHENMFWYRQDPGLGLRLIYFSYDVKMKEKGDIPEGYSVSREKKERFSLILESASTNQTSMYLCASSPGGSGSYNEQFFGPGTRLTVL.

The chain links TRBV7-9 to TRBJ2-7; D call uncertain. The V end lost 5 bases, the J end lost 3 bases, and 17 bases lay between the germline ends. The CDR3 contains 15 residues. The germline V gene has CDR1 SEHNR and CDR2 FQNEAQ (reference sequence). CDR3 bases: TGTGCCAGCAGCCCGGGTCGTATTGGCCTCTACGAGCAGTACTTC. This codes for CASSPGRIGLYEQYF.

The rearrangement uses TRBV28 and TRBJ2-5; 7 bases are shared with TRBD2. CDR1 and CDR2 (germline): MDHEN, SYDVKM. CDR3 length: 14 residues. V was pared by 6 bases and J by 4 bases, with 8 bases of the junction left unmatched. The CDR3 protein is CASRGRVNGETQYF. In DNA, the CDR3 is TGTGCCAGCAGGGGGAGGGTAAATGGAGAGACCCAGTACTTC.

The chain joins TRBV7-2 to TRBJ2-1, with D tentatively TRBD1 (5 bases). This CDR3 has 19 residues. Trimming took 5 bases from V and 1 from J, leaving 24 bases between them. Germline V CDR1 and CDR2: SGHTA, FQGNSA. DNA of the CDR3: TGTGCCAGCAGCCCCGTCCAGGGTACTTCTCCAGCTTCCTACAATGAGCAGTTCTTC. Amino acid sequence: CASSPVQGTSPASYNEQFF.

J is TRBJ1-5 and V is TRBV28; TRBD1 agrees at 9 bases. This CDR3 has 20 amino acids. Trimming cost V 1 base and J 6 bases; bases outside gene matches: 19. Germline lookup yields CDR1 MDHEN and CDR2 SYDVKM. CDR3: CASSLFQVSRDRVFGQPQHF. CDR3 bases: TGTGCCAGCAGTTTATTCCAGGTTTCGCGGGACAGGGTTTTCGGTCAGCCCCAGCATTTT.

The chain carries TRBV18 and TRBJ1-3; no definite D call. Germline CDR1 reads KGHSH; CDR2 reads LQKENI. Trimming removed 1 base at V and 0 bases at J, with 10 bases between. This CDR3 comprises 16 residues. CDR3 region: CASSPLLEISGNTIYF. The CDR3 bases are TGTGCCAGCTCACCACTCCTAGAAATCTCTGGAAACACCATATATTTT.

The V call is TRBV10-1, the J call TRBJ2-7; 8 bases are a match to TRBD2. Germline CDR1 WNHNN, CDR2 SYGVQD (reference sequence). J was trimmed by 5 bases and V by 4 bases; bases with no gene match: 10. This CDR3 spans 15 amino acids. In DNA, the CDR3 is TGCGCCAGCAGTGCCGGGACTAGAATGTTTCACGAGCAGTACTTC. This gives the protein CASSAGTRMFHEQYF.

The chain recombines TRBV7-9 with TRBJ2-3; no clear D. This CDR3 comprises 15 residues. The V gene's germline CDR1 is SEHNR and CDR2 FQNEAQ (reference sequence). Trimming cost V 5 bases and J 5 bases, with 17 bases left between them. CDR3 region: CASSPGFPGVDTQYF. The CDR3 DNA reads as TGTGCCAGCAGCCCCGGTTTCCCCGGTGTAGATACGCAGTATTTT. The full variable domain, completed using reference TRBV7-9 and TRBJ2-3, is DTGVSQNPRHKITKRGQNVTFRCDPISEHNRLYWYRQTLGQGPEFLTYFQNEAQLEKSRLLSDRFSAERPKGSFSTLEIQRTEQGDSAMYLCASSPGFPGVDTQYFGPGTRLTVL.

The chain carries TRBV19 and TRBJ2-7; 8 bases line up with TRBD2. The germline V gene encodes CDR1 LNHDA and CDR2 SQIVND (reference sequence). This CDR3 is built from 14 residues. The V segment lost 3 bases and the J segment 4 bases; nucleotides outside the gene matches: 5. CDR3 nucleotides: TGTGCCAGTAGTATGCGGGGGGCGCAGTACGAGCAGTACTTC. This translates into CASSMRGAQYEQYF.

The rearrangement uses TRBV4-2 and TRBJ2-1; D is uncertain. The CDR3 covers 15 residues. V was cut by 4 bases and J by 7 bases, with 17 bases left in between. CDR1 and CDR2 from the germline V gene are LGHNA and YNFKEQ. This CDR3 reads CASSPGRRDGNEQFF. The CDR3 nucleotides read TGTGCCAGCAGCCCAGGTCGGCGTGATGGGAATGAGCAGTTCTTC.

With respect to this clone: The identical CDR3 is also encoded by other nucleotide sequences in the sample. The rearrangement joins TRBV27 to TRBJ1-1, with no clear D. CDR3 length: 14 amino acids. V shed 3 bases and J shed 2 bases, with 10 bases lying between them. The germline V gene encodes CDR1 MNHEY and CDR2 SMNVEV (reference sequence). CDR3 bases: TGTGCCAGCAGTTTGAGGCCATTAAACACTGAAGCTTTCTTT. Translation gives CASSLRPLNTEAFF.

The chain links TRBV30 to TRBJ1-3; D unclear. Per the germline V gene, CDR1 is GTSNPN and CDR2 is SVGIG (reference sequence). This CDR3 is built from 15 residues. V was trimmed by 2 bases and J by 0 bases, leaving 11 bases between them. This chain's CDR3 is CAWSRAGVSGNTIYF. The CDR3 region has the DNA TGTGCCTGGAGTAGGGCAGGCGTCTCTGGAAACACCATATATTTT.